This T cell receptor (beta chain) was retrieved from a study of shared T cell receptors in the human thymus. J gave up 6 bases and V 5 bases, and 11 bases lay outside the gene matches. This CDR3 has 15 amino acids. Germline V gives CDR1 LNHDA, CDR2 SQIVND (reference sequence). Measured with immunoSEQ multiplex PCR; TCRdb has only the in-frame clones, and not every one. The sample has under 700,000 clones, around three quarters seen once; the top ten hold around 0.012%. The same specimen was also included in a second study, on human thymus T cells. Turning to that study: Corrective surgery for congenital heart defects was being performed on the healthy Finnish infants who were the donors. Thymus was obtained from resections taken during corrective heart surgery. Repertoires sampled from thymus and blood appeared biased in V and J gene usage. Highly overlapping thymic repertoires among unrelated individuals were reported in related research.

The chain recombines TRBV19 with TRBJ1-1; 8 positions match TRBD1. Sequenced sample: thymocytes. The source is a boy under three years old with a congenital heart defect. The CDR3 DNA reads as TGTGCCAGTAGTTTTGACAGGGGAGTCGCGGCTGAAGCTTTCTTT. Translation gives CASSFDRGVAAEAFF. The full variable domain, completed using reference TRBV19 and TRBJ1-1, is DGGITQSPKYLFRKEGQNVTLSCEQNLNHDAMYWYRQDPGQGLRLIYYSQIVNDFQKGDIAEGYSVSREKKESFPLTVTSAQKNPTAFYLCASSFDRGVAAEAFFGQGTRLTVV.